Sequencing of this TCR beta chain was carried out in a study of tumor-infiltrating lymphocytes in oesophageal squamous cell carcinoma. The V gene's germline CDR1 is SGHDT and CDR2 YYEEEE. The CDR3 has 15 residues. One entry per CDR3 protein results from TCRdb running MiXCR on the reads. The repertoire has 9,500 to 12,000 distinct CDR3 sequences, nearly 60% of them found once; the top ten carry roughly 50%. This TCR derives from a female donor with esophageal squamous cell carcinoma. The V gene is TRBV5-6, the J gene TRBJ2-5, with D unresolved. The J call may be faulty, since TRBJ2-7 better matches the DNA end. The sequenced sample was blood. CDR3 in DNA: TGTGCCAGCAGCTTGGGGTTTGATGCCCCCTACGAGCAGTACTTC. Amino acids: CASSLGFDAPYEQYF.